One and the same sample provided the 10 T cell receptor beta chains below, sequenced in a study of blood T cell repertoires in COVID-19 (dated by TCRdb to 2019 to 2021). The library was generated by the immunoSEQ multiplex PCR assay. TCRdb holds this immuneACCESS table with in-frame rearrangements only. Some clones are missing; in checked studies, unresolved V genes explain under half, and the rest has no known cause. This sample is represented by under 200,000 clones; more than 65% of them were singletons. The ten largest clonotypes hold 9.5% to 13% of the sample. The material sequenced was peripheral blood. The source of these receptors is a man in his sixties or seventies with active or convalescent COVID-19.

This chain connects TRBV5-1 to TRBJ1-4; D may be TRBD1 (6 bases). CDR3 length equals 18 residues. V was shortened by 1 base and J by 0 bases, with 16 bases between the two germline ends. Germline CDR1 and CDR2: SGHRS and YFSETQ. The CDR3 coding sequence is TGCGCCAGCAGCTTGTCAGGGGTCCCCCTAACAACTAATGAAAAACTGTTTTTT. It specifies CASSLSGVPLTTNEKLFF.

This chain joins TRBV15 and TRBJ1-1; possible D gene TRBD1, 5 bases. This CDR3 comprises 13 residues. Deletions cut 0 bases from V and 7 bases from J, with 9 bases between. Germline V gene data show CDR1 as LNHNV and CDR2 as YYDKDF (reference sequence). CDR3 DNA: TGTGCCACCAGCAGAGATTGGGGGGGTGAAGCTTTCTTT. Residues: CATSRDWGGEAFF.

The rearrangement joins TRBV18 to TRBJ1-6; 11 nucleotides match TRBD1. The CDR3 is 19 amino acids. Germline V gene lookup returns CDR1 KGHSH and CDR2 LQKENI. Trimming took 4 bases from V and 7 from J; bases not matched to a gene: 15. CDR3 sequence: CASSQLFKGTGGKNSPLHF. The CDR3, as DNA: TGTGCCAGCTCACAACTATTCAAGGGGACAGGGGGGAAAAATTCACCCCTCCACTTT.

The J gene is TRBJ1-6, the V gene TRBV4-3; D gene uncertain. Trimming shortened V by 5 bases and J by 0 bases, and 8 bases separated the two germline ends. The CDR3 consists of 15 residues. Germline V gene sequence: CDR1 LGHNA, CDR2 YSLEER. This CDR3 reads CASSTMSSYNSPLHF. CDR3 DNA: TGCGCCAGCAGCACCATGAGCTCCTATAATTCACCCCTCCACTTT.

The chain couples TRBV11-2 to TRBJ2-1, with 10 positions matching TRBD2. The CDR3 runs 18 residues. With V trimmed by 2 bases and J by 10 bases, 17 bases remained unmatched. Germline values: CDR1 SGHAT, CDR2 FQNNGV. The CDR3 sequence is CASSLHPPHGSGRPEQFF. DNA of the CDR3: TGTGCCAGCAGCTTACACCCTCCCCACGGTAGCGGGAGGCCAGAGCAGTTCTTC.

This clone occurred once. This chain joins TRBV5-4 and TRBJ1-4, with a possible D match to TRBD1 (6 bases). V shed 2 bases and J shed 8 bases, with 10 bases lying between them. Germline loops: CDR1 SGHNT, CDR2 YYREEE (reference sequence). This CDR3 is 13 amino acids long. CDR3 nucleotide sequence: TGTGCCAGCAGCTTAGGGGGAGGGGAAAAACTGTTTTTT. Encoded protein: CASSLGGGEKLFF. The whole variable domain, filled in from reference TRBV5-4 and TRBJ1-4, reads ETGVTQSPTHLIKTRGQQVTLRCSSQSGHNTVSWYQQALGQGPQFIFQYYREEENGRGNFPPRFSGLQFPNYSSELNVNALELDDSALYLCASSLGGGEKLFFGSGTQLSVL.

This chain connects TRBV29-1 to TRBJ2-5; 13 bases are shared with TRBD2. The CDR3 has 15 residues. The J segment lost 1 base and the V segment lost 6 bases, leaving 5 bases of the junction unmatched. Germline lookup yields CDR1 SQVTM and CDR2 ANQGSEA. This CDR3 is CSVAGLAGIQETQYF. The CDR3, as DNA: TGCAGCGTCGCGGGACTAGCGGGAATCCAAGAGACCCAGTACTTC.

The chain has TRBV19 and TRBJ2-1; 9 bases align to TRBD2. Per the germline V gene, CDR1 is LNHDA and CDR2 is SQIVND (reference sequence). CDR3 size: 15 residues. J was trimmed by 4 bases and V by 4 bases; bases with no gene match: 5. The CDR3 region has the DNA TGTGCCAGTAGTAGAGCTAGCGGGGCATACAATGAGCAGTTCTTC. Translation: CASSRASGAYNEQFF.

This clone appeared a single time. V gene TRBV7-2 combines with J gene TRBJ1-1; TRBD1 matches at 11 bases. The ends lost 5 bases at V and 5 bases at J; junction bases unmatched: 4. Germline V CDR1 and CDR2: SGHTA, FQGNSA. CDR3 length: 14 amino acids. This CDR3 reads CASSPDRGRTEAFF. Written as DNA, the CDR3 is TGTGCCAGCAGCCCGGACAGGGGGCGGACTGAAGCTTTCTTT.

V is TRBV7-2 and J is TRBJ2-7, with no clear D. Per the germline V gene, CDR1 is SGHTA and CDR2 is FQGNSA. Trimming left V 5 bases short and J 3 bases short, with 11 bases between. The CDR3 has 13 residues. The CDR3 DNA follows: TGTGCCAGCAGCCTCGGGTCATTCTACGAGCAGTACTTC. Translating gives CASSLGSFYEQYF. The full variable domain, in which reference TRBV7-2 and TRBJ2-7 provide the parts outside the CDR3, is GAGVSQSPSNKVTEKGKDVELRCDPISGHTALYWYRQSLGQGLEFLIYFQGNSAPDKSGLPSDRFSAERTGGSVSTLTIQRTQQEDSAVYLCASSLGSFYEQYFGPGTRLTVT.